This is a list of T cell receptor beta chains from one sample in a study of blood T cells in healthy people across ages. Each CDR3 protein is one row after TCRdb ran MiXCR on the 5' RACE reads. Of over 950,000 distinct CDR3 sequences in the sample, roughly two fifths were seen once. The sample consisted of blood. Every receptor here comes from a man aged 18 to 30 in good health. Each CDR3 is given with its conserved first and last residue. A D gene is named only where the DNA matches it firmly. Not every row has a clone size; where given, it reads once, few, many or a size class.

d_call j_call v_call clone_size cdr3_nt cdr3_aa
TRBD2 TRBJ2-7 TRBV10-3 - TGTGCCATCAGTGGAGGATTGACTAGCGGGGGCTACGAGCAGTACTTC CAISGGLTSGGYEQYF
- TRBJ2-5 TRBV6-7 few TGTGCCACCTACTCGGGACACACAATCCAAGAGACCCAGTACTTC CATYSGHTIQETQYF
- TRBJ1-4 TRBV27 - TGTGCCAGCGGGTGGGGAAGGACAACTAATGAAAAACTGTTTTTT CASGWGRTTNEKLFF
TRBD1 TRBJ2-5 TRBV20-1 - TGCAGTGCGGGGACAGCACAGACCTACAATGAGCAGTACTTC CSAGTAQTYNEQYF
- TRBJ2-3 TRBV6-2/TRBV6-3 - TGTGTCAGCAGTTGGGAAGGAAATACGCAGTATTTT CVSSWEGNTQYF
TRBD1 TRBJ1-2 TRBV6-5 few TGTGCCAGCAGTTACCTTGACAGGGTTGGCGGCTACACCTTC CASSYLDRVGGYTF
- TRBJ1-2 TRBV12-5 - TGTGCTAGTGGTTTGGGGGATAGCGGCTACACCTTC CASGLGDSGYTF
- TRBJ1-1 TRBV9 - TGTGCCAGCAGCGCCCGGACAGATACTGAAGCTTTCTTT CASSARTDTEAFF
- TRBJ2-3 TRBV10-3 few TGTGCCATCAGTGAGTCGAAGAGCACAGATACGCAGTATTTT CAISESKSTDTQYF
- TRBJ1-4 TRBV7-2 - TGTGCCAGCAGCCCCCGGCCGGGTGAAAAACTGTTTTTT CASSPRPGEKLFF
- TRBJ1-2 TRBV20-1 - TGCAGTGTTACAACAGGGACCAACTATGGCTACACCTTC CSVTTGTNYGYTF
- TRBJ2-3 TRBV10-3 few TGTGCCATCAGGACCCTAGCCGGGCCAGATACGCAGTATTTT CAIRTLAGPDTQYF
- TRBJ1-6 TRBV6-5 - TGTGCCAGCAGTTACAAGGTCTCCGGGGGCAGGAGAACCCTCCACTTT CASSYKVSGGRRTLHF
TRBD1 TRBJ2-4 TRBV28 few TGTGCCAGCAGTTCTCCCGGGACAGGGTCAGGTGACATTCAGTACTTC CASSSPGTGSGDIQYF
- TRBJ2-1 TRBV5-1 - TGCGCCAGCAGCGGAGGACAAATCTCCTACAATGAGCAGTTCTTC CASSGGQISYNEQFF
- TRBJ1-3 TRBV4-2 - TGTGCCAGCAGCCAAGATCGGGGTTTTGGAAACACCATATATTTT CASSQDRGFGNTIYF
- TRBJ1-6 TRBV12-3/TRBV12-4 - TGTGCCAGCAGTTTAAACAGGATTGAGTCACCCCTCCACTTT CASSLNRIESPLHF
- TRBJ2-5 TRBV5-1 - TGCGCCAGCAGCTTGGTCCTAGCACAAGAGACCCAGTACTTC CASSLVLAQETQYF
- TRBJ1-4 TRBV4-1 once TGCGCCAGCAGCGCAGGGAAACTGTTTTTT CASSAGKLFF
- TRBJ1-5 TRBV21-1 - TGTGCCAGCAGCAATGGGGGGGGGCCCTATAGCAATCAGCCCCAGCATTTT CASSNGGGPYSNQPQHF
- TRBJ2-1 TRBV4-3 many TGCGCCAGCAGCCGTTTCAATGAGCAGTTCTTC CASSRFNEQFF
- TRBJ1-1 TRBV10-3 few TGTGCCATCAGTGAGTCGGGGAAGATCACTGAAGCTTTCTTT CAISESGKITEAFF
- TRBJ2-5 TRBV6-6 - TGTGCCAGCCGTTCATCCGGGGTTTGGGAGACCCAGTACTTC CASRSSGVWETQYF
- TRBJ2-7 TRBV13 - TGTGCCAGCAGAATGGGGAACGAAGGTAGTGTTTACGAGCAGTACTTC CASRMGNEGSVYEQYF
- TRBJ1-2 TRBV20-1 few TGCAGTGCTAGCCTTGGACTCTATGGCTACACCTTC CSASLGLYGYTF
- TRBJ1-2 TRBV3-1 - TGTGCCAGCAGCCGGTTGATAACGGACTATGGCTACACCTTC CASSRLITDYGYTF
- TRBJ2-7 TRBV6-2/TRBV6-3 - TGTGCCAGCAGTTACGGTCAGGGGTGGGGCAATGAGCAGTACTTC CASSYGQGWGNEQYF
TRBD1 TRBJ2-3 TRBV29-1 - TGCAGCGTTGGAAACAGGGGCACAATCACAGATACGCAGTATTTT CSVGNRGTITDTQYF
TRBD1 TRBJ1-4 TRBV25-1 - TGTGCCTGCAGTGTCGACAGGGCCAGTGAAAAACTGTTTTTT CACSVDRASEKLFF
TRBD1 TRBJ1-4 TRBV7-9 - TGTACCAGCAGCTCCCACCGGGACAGTATTGAAAAACTGTTTTTT CTSSSHRDSIEKLFF
- TRBJ1-5 TRBV6-1 - TGTGCCAGCAGTGAAGCGCCTTCTCCGGGACACCTCAATCAGCCCCAGCATTTT CASSEAPSPGHLNQPQHF
- TRBJ1-1 TRBV9 - TGTGCCAGCAGCGCGTCGGGGGCTATTGGGAACACTGAAGCTTTCTTT CASSASGAIGNTEAFF
TRBD1 TRBJ2-7 TRBV7-2 many TGTGCCAGCAGTTATTCAGGGGGCCCAGAATCCTACGAGCAGTACTTC CASSYSGGPESYEQYF
- TRBJ1-1 TRBV30 - TGTGCCTGGAGTGTAACGGTAGGTGAAGCTTTCTTT CAWSVTVGEAFF
- TRBJ2-7 TRBV12-3/TRBV12-4 few TGTGCCAGCAGTCAACTGGGCAGGGAGCGAATACTTTTACCCAACCCCTACGAGCAGTACTTC CASSQLGRERILLPNPYEQYF
- TRBJ1-5 TRBV11-1 - - CASRPGQGSDGYTFGSGTKHF
- TRBJ2-5 TRBV20-1 - TGCAGTGCCCAGCCGGGGGTAGGATATCAAGAGACCCAGTACTTC CSAQPGVGYQETQYF
- TRBJ1-1 TRBV7-9 - TGTGCCAGCAGTCCATTCCAGACCACAGGGAGCACTGAAGCTTTCTTT CASSPFQTTGSTEAFF
- TRBJ1-1 TRBV4-1 few TGCGCCAGCAGCCCAACTCAGATGGGGAGAACTGAAGCTTTCTTT CASSPTQMGRTEAFF
- TRBJ2-1 TRBV20-1 few TGCAGTGCTAGAGCTCGGGCCTACAATGAGCAGTTCTTC CSARARAYNEQFF
TRBD1 TRBJ2-1 TRBV4-3 many TGCGCCAGCAGCCAAGATCTGGACAGGGAGTATAATGAGCAGTTCTTC CASSQDLDREYNEQFF
TRBD1 TRBJ1-1 TRBV4-2 - TGTGCCAGCAGCCAACGTCCGGGACAGCCTAACACTGAAGCTTTCTTT CASSQRPGQPNTEAFF
TRBD2 TRBJ2-1 TRBV12-3/TRBV12-4 few TGTGCCAGCAGTTTAGGGTTCGGGGGGGGGCCTCCATACTACGAGCAGTTCTTC CASSLGFGGGPPYYEQFF
- TRBJ2-3 TRBV7-3 few TGTGCCAGCAGCTTATGGGAGGGGGCCTCAGATACGCAGTATTTT CASSLWEGASDTQYF
TRBD1 TRBJ1-5 TRBV24-1 - TGTGCCACCAGTGACCCACCCGACAGGGGTGGACAGCCCCAGCATTTT CATSDPPDRGGQPQHF
- TRBJ2-7 TRBV4-1 few TGCGCCAGCAGCCAAGAACCAGGTCCCTACGAGCAGTACTTC CASSQEPGPYEQYF